These 22 T cell receptor beta chains came from one sample sequenced in a study of OX40 agonist ivuxolimab in advanced cancers. Method: immunoSEQ multiplex PCR; TCRdb's copy keeps in-frame clones and lacks some. The sample comprises about 55,000 clones, about nine tenths of which are singletons, and 6.9% rests with the top ten. Source: CD4+ or CD8+ T cells sorted from blood, taken in a trial of the OX40 agonist ivuxolimab. The origin of the receptors is an adult with an advanced solid tumor such as melanoma, head and neck, liver or kidney cancer.

The V and J genes are TRBV5-4 and TRBJ2-5; possibly TRBD2 for D (6 bases). CDR1 and CDR2 (germline): SGHNT, YYREEE (reference sequence). The V end lost 0 bases, the J end lost 1 base, and 7 bases lay between the germline ends. The CDR3 contains 14 residues. The CDR3: CASSLVTSQETQYF. The CDR3 nucleotides read TGTGCCAGCAGCTTGGTGACTAGCCAAGAGACCCAGTACTTC.

This chain connects TRBV6-1 to TRBJ1-5; D remains ambiguous. The CDR3 covers 19 residues. CDR1 and CDR2 (germline): MNHNS, SASEGT. V was clipped by 0 bases and J by 2 bases, with 20 bases between them. The CDR3 DNA sequence: TGTGCCAGCAGTGAAGCCCCCCTCTCCCGCAATTTAGGCAATCAGCCCCAGCATTTT. Translation gives CASSEAPLSRNLGNQPQHF.

V and J are TRBV19 and TRBJ2-7; D is unresolved. The V end was cut by 3 bases, the J end by 0 bases, with 12 bases between. CDR3 size: 15 residues. The V gene's germline CDR1 is LNHDA and CDR2 SQIVND (reference sequence). Written as DNA, the CDR3 is TGTGCCAGTAGTATCTCGACACGGCCCTCCTACGAGCAGTACTTC. It yields the protein CASSISTRPSYEQYF.

This chain uses TRBV9 with TRBJ1-1; 8 bases are shared with TRBD1. The CDR3 runs to 15 residues. Germline V gene sequence: CDR1 SGDLS, CDR2 YYNGEE. V lost 3 bases and J lost 4; bases outside the gene matches: 8. CDR3 in amino acids: CASSGLRGQGTEAFF. The DNA for the CDR3 is TGTGCCAGCAGCGGGCTCAGGGGGCAAGGCACTGAAGCTTTCTTT.

This clone has just one count. CDR3 residues: CASSSTRQKDGYTF. Here the CDR3 DNA reads TGTGCCAGCAGTTCCACCCGGCAGAAGGATGGCTACACCTTC. This rearrangement joins TRBV6-1 to TRBJ1-2; D is unresolved. Looked up from germline, CDR1 is MNHNS and CDR2 is SASEGT. CDR3 size: 14 residues. V was clipped by 5 bases and J by 6 bases, with 16 bases between them.

This clone appeared a few times. The chain carries TRBV29-1 and TRBJ1-4; D is perhaps TRBD1 (5 bases). Germline loops: CDR1 SQVTM, CDR2 ANQGSEA. The CDR3 totals 15 residues. V lost 1 base, J lost 6 bases, and 15 bases lay in between. The DNA of the CDR3 is TGCAGCGTTGAAGGTGGGAGGGGTCGCGATGAAAAACTGTTTTTT. Residues: CSVEGGRGRDEKLFF.

This clone has a single count. V usage is TRBV5-1 and J usage is TRBJ2-1; possibly TRBD1 for D (6 bases). V lost 5 bases to trimming and J lost 7 bases, with 13 bases between them. CDR1 and CDR2 (germline): SGHRS, YFSETQ. This CDR3 region has 13 residues. The CDR3 coding sequence is TGCGCCAGCAGACAGGGCACGGTAAATGAGCAGTTCTTC. Amino acids: CASRQGTVNEQFF. The variable domain in full, completed from reference TRBV5-1 and TRBJ2-1, reads KAGVTQTPRYLIKTRGQQVTLSCSPISGHRSVSWYQQTPGQGLQFLFEYFSETQRNKGNFPGRFSGRQFSNSRSEMNVSTLELGDSALYLCASRQGTVNEQFFGPGTRLTVL.

The chain has TRBV2 and TRBJ2-7, with D maybe TRBD1 (6 bases). Deletions cut 3 bases from V and 1 base from J, with 19 bases between. Per the germline V gene, CDR1 is SNHLY and CDR2 is FYNNEI. The CDR3 consists of 17 residues. CDR3 in amino acids: CASSDGQGSRRSYEQYF. CDR3 sequence (DNA): TGTGCCAGCAGTGATGGCCAGGGGTCGAGGCGTTCCTACGAGCAGTACTTC.

The V call is TRBV19, the J call TRBJ1-4, with 10 bases fitting TRBD1. The V gene end was trimmed by 5 bases and the J gene end by 7 bases; junction bases not matched to a gene: 1. This CDR3 is built from 13 residues. CDR1 LNHDA and CDR2 SQIVND come from the germline V gene (reference sequence). The DNA of the CDR3 is TGTGCCAGTAGTGGACAGGGGGGTGAAAAACTGTTTTTT. Encoded protein: CASSGQGGEKLFF.

This clone was seen a few times. CDR3 sequence: CASSLATNEKLFF. DNA for the CDR3: TGCGCCAGCAGCTTAGCAACTAATGAAAAACTGTTTTTT. The J gene is TRBJ1-4, the V gene TRBV5-1, with D unclear. The germline V gene encodes CDR1 SGHRS and CDR2 YFSETQ. The CDR3 extends over 13 amino acids. Trimming shortened V by 2 bases and J by 0 bases, and 2 bases separated the two germline ends. The full variable domain, in which reference TRBV5-1 and TRBJ1-4 provide the parts outside the CDR3, is KAGVTQTPRYLIKTRGQQVTLSCSPISGHRSVSWYQQTPGQGLQFLFEYFSETQRNKGNFPGRFSGRQFSNSRSEMNVSTLELGDSALYLCASSLATNEKLFFGSGTQLSVL.

This clone was seen once. This sequence joins TRBV19 and TRBJ2-7; 10 positions match TRBD2. Germline CDR1 LNHDA, CDR2 SQIVND (reference sequence). The V and J ends lost 10 bases and 5 bases, in that order; junction bases with no gene match: 8. CDR3 size: 13 residues. CDR3 nucleotides: TGTGCCACTCAACCTAGCGGGAGACACGAGCAGTACTTC. It specifies CATQPSGRHEQYF.

V usage is TRBV9 and J usage is TRBJ2-3; 7 nucleotides align to TRBD2. V was pared by 0 bases and J by 6 bases, with 10 bases of the junction left unmatched. CDR3 size: 16 residues. The germline V gene encodes CDR1 SGDLS and CDR2 YYNGEE. Here the CDR3 DNA reads TGTGCCAGCAGCGTAGCCCAAGCGGGATTCGAGGATACGCAGTATTTT. Protein: CASSVAQAGFEDTQYF. Full variable domain (outside the CDR3, taken from reference TRBV9 and TRBJ2-3): DSGVTQTPKHLITATGQRVTLRCSPRSGDLSVYWYQQSLDQGLQFLIQYYNGEERAKGNILERFSAQQFPDLHSELNLSSLELGDSALYFCASSVAQAGFEDTQYFGPGTRLTVL.

This clone was found once. The chain joins TRBV30 to TRBJ1-5; no definite D call. V dropped 1 base and J dropped 9 bases, with 13 bases sitting between them. This CDR3 region has 13 residues. Germline V CDR1 and CDR2: GTSNPN, SVGIG (reference sequence). CDR3 protein: CAWSDLVGGPQHF. The CDR3 DNA reads as TGTGCCTGGAGTGACCTTGTGGGAGGGCCCCAGCATTTT. Supplemented by reference TRBV30 and TRBJ1-5, the full variable domain reads SQTIHQWPATLVQPVGSPLSLECTVEGTSNPNLYWYRQAAGRGLQLLFYSVGIGQISSEVPQNLSASRPQDRQFILSSKKLLLSDSGFYLCAWSDLVGGPQHFGDGTRLSIL.

The chain has TRBV6-1 and TRBJ2-7; 12 bases match TRBD2. J was trimmed by 3 bases and V by 6 bases; bases with no gene match: 6. This CDR3 has 15 residues. CDR1 and CDR2 (germline): MNHNS, SASEGT. CDR3 in amino acids: CASRQPGLAGYEQYF. CDR3 coding DNA: TGTGCCAGCAGACAGCCGGGACTAGCGGGCTACGAGCAGTACTTC.

CDR3 region: CASRGTAGGNTIYF. The CDR3 coding sequence is TGTGCCAGCAGGGGAACCGCGGGAGGAAACACCATATATTTT. The gene calls are TRBV2 and TRBJ1-3, with unresolved D. Germline CDR1 SNHLY, CDR2 FYNNEI. The CDR3 runs 14 residues. The ends were cut back, 6 bases at V and 4 bases at J, with 13 bases in the middle.

The CDR3 sequence is CASSYSSRQQYF. The CDR3 DNA reads TGTGCCAGCAGTTACTCGAGCAGACAGCAGTACTTC. The chain couples TRBV6-6 to TRBJ2-7; D is uncertain. The V gene lost 0 bases and the J gene lost 8 bases, with 8 bases spanning the gap. CDR3 length: 12 amino acids. Germline-derived CDR1 and CDR2 are MNHNY and SVGAGI (reference sequence).

The chain carries TRBV7-2 and TRBJ1-3; TRBD1 aligns across 7 bases. The ends lost 5 bases at V and 4 bases at J; junction bases unmatched: 8. The CDR3 length is 15 residues. Germline loops: CDR1 SGHTA, CDR2 FQGNSA. The CDR3 DNA is TGTGCCAGCAGCGCAGACAGGGTCCGGGGAAACACCATATATTTT. As protein: CASSADRVRGNTIYF. The full variable domain, completed using reference TRBV7-2 and TRBJ1-3, is GAGVSQSPSNKVTEKGKDVELRCDPISGHTALYWYRQSLGQGLEFLIYFQGNSAPDKSGLPSDRFSAERTGGSVSTLTIQRTQQEDSAVYLCASSADRVRGNTIYFGEGSWLTVV.

V is TRBV28 and J is TRBJ1-5; 7 bases line up with TRBD1. J was trimmed by 0 bases and V by 0 bases; bases with no gene match: 5. The CDR3 totals 17 residues. CDR1 is MDHEN and CDR2 is SYDVKM in the germline V gene. The CDR3 here is CASSLWTGIYSNQPQHF. CDR3 coding DNA: TGTGCCAGCAGTTTATGGACAGGGATTTATAGCAATCAGCCCCAGCATTTT.

This chain joins TRBV28 and TRBJ1-1; no definite D call. The V end was cut by 3 bases, the J end by 7 bases, with 18 bases between. The V gene's germline CDR1 is MDHEN and CDR2 SYDVKM. The length of the CDR3 is 15 residues. This CDR3 is CASSLPVGRAGEAFF. The CDR3 DNA reads as TGTGCCAGCAGTTTGCCGGTCGGTCGTGCGGGTGAAGCTTTCTTT. Filled out from reference TRBV28 and TRBJ1-1, the complete variable domain reads DVKVTQSSRYLVKRTGEKVFLECVQDMDHENMFWYRQDPGLGLRLIYFSYDVKMKEKGDIPEGYSVSREKKERFSLILESASTNQTSMYLCASSLPVGRAGEAFFGQGTRLTVV.

The J gene is TRBJ2-5, the V gene TRBV6-6, with D perhaps TRBD1 or TRBD2 (6 bases each). The CDR3 is 15 amino acids. Trimming took off 10 bases at V and 2 bases at J, with 20 bases between the two ends. Germline-derived CDR1 and CDR2 are MNHNY and SVGAGI (reference sequence). The CDR3 DNA reads as TGTGCCACCCAGTACAGCGAGGGGGGACAAGAGACCCAGTACTTC. The encoded protein is CATQYSEGGQETQYF.

The V gene is TRBV25-1, the J gene TRBJ2-3, with 7 bases aligning to TRBD2. The CDR3 loop spans 15 amino acids. J gave up 0 bases and V 8 bases, and 8 bases lay outside the gene matches. Germline lookup yields CDR1 MGHDK and CDR2 SYGVNS. The CDR3 reads CASSHGRRSTDTQYF. For the CDR3, the DNA is TGTGCCAGCTCCCACGGGAGGCGGAGCACAGATACGCAGTATTTT.

The sample holds one count of this clone. The chain recombines TRBV19 with TRBJ2-5; D gene ambiguous. Trimming stripped 5 bases from V and 3 bases from J, with 4 bases between. Per germline, CDR1 LNHDA and CDR2 SQIVND (reference sequence). CDR3 size: 11 residues. Here the CDR3 DNA reads TGTGCCAGTAGTCCGAAAGAGACCCAGTACTTC. Protein sequence: CASSPKETQYF.